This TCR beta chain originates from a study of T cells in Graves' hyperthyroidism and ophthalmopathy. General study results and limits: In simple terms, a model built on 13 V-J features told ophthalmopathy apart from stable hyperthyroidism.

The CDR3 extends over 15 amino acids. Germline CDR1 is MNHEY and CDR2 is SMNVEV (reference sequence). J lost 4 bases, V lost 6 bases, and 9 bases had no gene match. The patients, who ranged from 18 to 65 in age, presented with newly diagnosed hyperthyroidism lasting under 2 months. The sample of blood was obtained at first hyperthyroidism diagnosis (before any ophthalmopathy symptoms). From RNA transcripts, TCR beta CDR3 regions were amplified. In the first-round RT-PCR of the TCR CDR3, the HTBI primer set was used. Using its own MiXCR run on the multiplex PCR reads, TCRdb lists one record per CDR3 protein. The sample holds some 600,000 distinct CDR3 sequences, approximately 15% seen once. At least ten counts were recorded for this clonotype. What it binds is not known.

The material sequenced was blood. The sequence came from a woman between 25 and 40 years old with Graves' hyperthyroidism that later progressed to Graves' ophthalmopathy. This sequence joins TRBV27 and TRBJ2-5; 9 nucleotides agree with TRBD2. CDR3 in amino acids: CASSPLSGSIETQYF. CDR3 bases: TGTGCCAGCAGCCCCCTTAGCGGGAGCATAGAGACCCAGTACTTC.